The T cell receptor (beta chain) described here comes from a study of PD-L1 blockade in urothelial cancer. For the study at large: Atezolizumab 1,200 mg was given intravenously every 3 weeks, starting 2014. Blood drawn 3 weeks (second dose) and 6 weeks after treatment start was analyzed. Specimens of blood held a median count of roughly 150,000 T cells.

Sample time point: peripheral blood 6 weeks after treatment start. This clone was counted once. The trim removed 5 bases at V and 6 bases at J, leaving 10 bases unmatched. Germline V CDR1 and CDR2: SGHTA, FQGTGA. CDR3 length equals 15 residues. Using immunoSEQ multiplex PCR, the repertoire was profiled, and TCRdb retains in-frame clones only, with some absent. The sample includes 20,000 to 25,000 clones, about 93% of them seen just once. The rearrangement uses TRBV7-3 and TRBJ2-3; 8 nucleotides agree with TRBD1. The sample was PBMCs, taken around atezolizumab (anti-PD-L1) treatment. The source is a woman aged 55-70 years with urothelial cancer. The CDR3 region is CASSREGHRGDTQYF. The CDR3 region has the DNA TGTGCCAGCAGCCGCGAGGGCCACAGGGGGGATACGCAGTATTTT.